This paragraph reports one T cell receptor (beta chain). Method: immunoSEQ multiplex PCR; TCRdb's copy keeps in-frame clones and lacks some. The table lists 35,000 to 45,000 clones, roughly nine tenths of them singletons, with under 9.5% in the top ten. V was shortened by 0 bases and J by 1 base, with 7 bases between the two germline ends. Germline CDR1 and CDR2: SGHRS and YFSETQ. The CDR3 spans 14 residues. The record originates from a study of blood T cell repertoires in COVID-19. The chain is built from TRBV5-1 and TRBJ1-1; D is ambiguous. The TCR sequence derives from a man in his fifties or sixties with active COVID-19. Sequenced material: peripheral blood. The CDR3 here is CASSLAGPNTEAFF. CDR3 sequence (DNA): TGCGCCAGCAGCTTGGCTGGGCCGAACACTGAAGCTTTCTTT.